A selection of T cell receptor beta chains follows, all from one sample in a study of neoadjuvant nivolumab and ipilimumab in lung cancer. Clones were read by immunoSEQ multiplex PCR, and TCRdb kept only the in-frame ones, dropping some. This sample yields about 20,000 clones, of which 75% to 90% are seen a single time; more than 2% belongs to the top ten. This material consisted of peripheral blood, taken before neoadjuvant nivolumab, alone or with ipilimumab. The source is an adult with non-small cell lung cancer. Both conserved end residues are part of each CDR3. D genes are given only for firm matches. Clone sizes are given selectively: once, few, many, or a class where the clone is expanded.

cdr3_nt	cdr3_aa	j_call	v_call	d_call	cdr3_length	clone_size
TGTGCCAGCTCACCACCACAGAACACCGGGGAGCTGTTTTTT	CASSPPQNTGELFF	TRBJ2-2	TRBV18	NA	14	NA
TGTGCCAGCAGCTTAAGTGGGGGACGCTCTGGAAACACCATATATTTT	CASSLSGGRSGNTIYF	TRBJ1-3	TRBV11-2	NA	16	once
TGTGCCAGCAGTTATAGTGGAGGGGGCTATGGCTACACCTTC	CASSYSGGGYGYTF	TRBJ1-2	TRBV6-5	NA	14	NA
TGTGCCAGCAGCGTGAACATCCTCACAGATACGCAGTATTTT	CASSVNILTDTQYF	TRBJ2-3	TRBV9	NA	14	NA
TGTGCAAGTCGCTTCCCAGGTACAGATACGCAGTATTTT	CASRFPGTDTQYF	TRBJ2-3	TRBV12-2	NA	13	once
TGTGCCAGCAGCCTACTTAGCGGGAGGGACGAGCAGTACTTC	CASSLLSGRDEQYF	TRBJ2-7	TRBV5-4	TRBD2	14	NA
TGTGCCAGCAGCTTTTTCACGGGACCCTACGAGCAGTACTTC	CASSFFTGPYEQYF	TRBJ2-7	TRBV7-2	NA	14	NA
TGTGCCAGCAGCCCCCTGGGGCGGGGGCCAACTAATGAAAAACTGTTTTTT	CASSPLGRGPTNEKLFF	TRBJ1-4	TRBV7-9	NA	17	NA
TGTGCCAGTACCCCCTTTGGGCTAGCGGGAGTTCCCCCCTACGAGCAGTACTTC	CASTPFGLAGVPPYEQYF	TRBJ2-7	TRBV19	TRBD2	18	NA
TGTGCCAGCTCACCAGGCGTAGCGGCCATACAAGGTGAGCAGTTCTTC	CASSPGVAAIQGEQFF	TRBJ2-1	TRBV18	NA	16	NA
TGTGCCTGGAGTGTCCGACGGCGCAATCAGCCCCAGCATTTT	CAWSVRRRNQPQHF	TRBJ1-5	TRBV30	NA	14	NA
TGCGCCAGCAGCTGGGGCGAGAACACCGGGGAGCTGTTTTTT	CASSWGENTGELFF	TRBJ2-2	TRBV5-1	NA	14	NA
TGTGCCAGCAGCTGGCGGGGGGAGGGGCAGTTCTTC	CASSWRGEGQFF	TRBJ2-1	TRBV7-2	TRBD2	12	NA
TGTGCCAGCAGTTCCCCCCAGCGGGACGTCCACGAGCAGTACTTC	CASSSPQRDVHEQYF	TRBJ2-7	TRBV28	TRBD2	15	NA
TGTGCCAGCAGCGTAGAGGGCGGAGGATCCTACGAGCAGTACTTC	CASSVEGGGSYEQYF	TRBJ2-7	TRBV9	NA	15	NA
TGTGCCAGCTCACACGCGTACGCCACCTCCTACAATGAGCAGTTCTTC	CASSHAYATSYNEQFF	TRBJ2-1	TRBV18	NA	16	NA
TGTGCCAGCAGCCAAGTGCGATCAGGGGCAACTAATGAAAAACTGTTTTTT	CASSQVRSGATNEKLFF	TRBJ1-4	TRBV4-2	NA	17	NA
TGTGCCAGCAGCTTCTCCCCGTTAGCGGGGATATACAATGAGCAGTTCTTC	CASSFSPLAGIYNEQFF	TRBJ2-1	TRBV9	TRBD2	17	few
TGCGCCAGCAGCCGAGGAGATAGCGGGAGGGCCTCGGGTGAGCAGTTCTTC	CASSRGDSGRASGEQFF	TRBJ2-1	TRBV4-1	TRBD2	17	NA
TGTGCCAGCCAAGGGACAGCCTACGAGCAGTACTTC	CASQGTAYEQYF	TRBJ2-7	TRBV6-5	TRBD1	12	few
TGTGCCAGCAGCGACGGGACGGAGCAGTACTTC	CASSDGTEQYF	TRBJ2-7	TRBV14	NA	11	NA
TGTGCCTGGTTCAGGGGTGGGACTGAAGCTTTCTTT	CAWFRGGTEAFF	TRBJ1-1	TRBV30	NA	12	NA
TGTGCCTGGGTACAGGGGTTTGCGTCACCCCTCCACTTT	CAWVQGFASPLHF	TRBJ1-6	TRBV30	TRBD1	13	NA
TGTGCCAGCTCACCCCCCCGGGAGACCCAGTACTTC	CASSPPRETQYF	TRBJ2-5	TRBV18	NA	12	NA
TGCGCCAGCAGCCCGGGACCGGTGGGGAAGGCCGGGGAGCTGTTTTTT	CASSPGPVGKAGELFF	TRBJ2-2	TRBV5-1	NA	16	NA
TGCGCCAACAGCTTGGCGACCTCCGGGGGGAATGAGCAGTTCTTC	CANSLATSGGNEQFF	TRBJ2-1	TRBV5-1	TRBD2	15	NA
TGCGCCAGCAGCCAAGTCGCCGGGGCCAACGTCCTGACTTTC	CASSQVAGANVLTF	TRBJ2-6	TRBV4-1	NA	14	NA
TGCGCCAGCAGCTTGGCGCCGGGACAGGGTCGGAATGAGCAGTTCTTC	CASSLAPGQGRNEQFF	TRBJ2-1	TRBV5-1	TRBD1	16	NA
TGTGCCAGCAGTGAGGTGGGCGTCTCTAACGTCCACGAGCAGTACTTC	CASSEVGVSNVHEQYF	TRBJ2-7	TRBV2	NA	16	few
TGTGCCAGCAGCCCTAACCAAGGGACTAGCGGGGGGGAGCTGTTTTTT	CASSPNQGTSGGELFF	TRBJ2-2	TRBV5-4	TRBD2	16	NA
TGTGCCAGCAGTTACGGCGGGGAGGGGAAAGAGACCCAGTACTTC	CASSYGGEGKETQYF	TRBJ2-5	TRBV6-5	TRBD2	15	NA
TGTGCCAGCAGCATCCGGGACAGGAACTACGAGCAGTACTTC	CASSIRDRNYEQYF	TRBJ2-7	TRBV6-5	TRBD1	14	NA
TGTGCCAGCACCTCAATGGGGGGGGCGGGTGGCTATGGCTACACCTTC	CASTSMGGAGGYGYTF	TRBJ1-2	TRBV27	NA	16	NA
TGTGCCAGCTCACAAGGACCTCGGAACACCATGTATTTT	CASSQGPRNTMYF	TRBJ1-3	TRBV18	NA	13	NA
TGCGCCAGCAGCTACCAAGAGACCCAGTACTTC	CASSYQETQYF	TRBJ2-5	TRBV5-1	NA	11	NA
TGTGCCGCGGGTTACACAGATACGCAGTATTTT	CAAGYTDTQYF	TRBJ2-3	TRBV25-1	NA	11	NA
TGTGCCAGCAGCAGATGGGACAGCATGAACACTGAAGCTTTCTTT	CASSRWDSMNTEAFF	TRBJ1-1	TRBV7-9	TRBD1	15	few
TGTGCCAGCTCACCACAGGGAGGTGCAGGGGGGAATCAGCCCCAGCATTTT	CASSPQGGAGGNQPQHF	TRBJ1-5	TRBV18	TRBD1	17	NA
TGTGCCAGCAGCTTTGTGGGACAGGGGACTAGCGAGACAGATACGCAGTATTTT	CASSFVGQGTSETDTQYF	TRBJ2-3	TRBV5-4	NA	18	few
TGCAGCGTTTTGGGGCTAGCGGGACCCAATGAGCAGTTCTTC	CSVLGLAGPNEQFF	TRBJ2-1	TRBV29-1	TRBD2	14	NA